This T cell receptor beta chain was found in a study of cytomegalovirus exposure and HLA in healthy donors. The method was immunoSEQ multiplex PCR; TCRdb's version includes in-frame clones alone and lacks a portion of them. This sample yields 150,000 to 160,000 clones, of which approximately 86% are seen a single time; over 2% belongs to the top ten. The germline V gene has CDR1 MDHEN and CDR2 SYDVKM. V was cut by 2 bases and J by 2 bases, with 10 bases left in between. The CDR3 has 15 residues. V is TRBV28 and J is TRBJ1-5; D may be TRBD1 (5 bases). Sequencing was performed on PBMCs. This clonotype was obtained from a human donor in good health. The CDR3 nucleotides read TGTGCCAGCAGTTTAGCCAGGGTAGGCAATCAGCCCCAGCATTTT. Protein: CASSLARVGNQPQHF.